The clone carrying this T cell receptor beta chain has just one count. Its antigen is currently unknown. The repertoire was sequenced with immunoSEQ multiplex PCR; TCRdb's copy has only in-frame clones and lacks some. This table holds under 55,000 clones, around 81% found once. The sample originates from a study of T cells in localized non-small cell lung cancer. Regarding the study as a whole: Uninvolved adjacent lung had more T cell clonality than any other tissue, topping tumor. Paired adjacent lung recovered a median around 62 of the top 100 tumor clones. Higher blood T cell density tracked longer overall survival.

Germline loops: CDR1 SGHTA, CDR2 FQGNSA. The CDR3 runs to 16 residues. V lost 0 bases and J 0 bases, leaving 12 bases between the germline ends. This clonotype was sampled from a woman aged 40 to 75 with stage II lung adenocarcinoma. This chain joins TRBV7-2 and TRBJ2-7; no clear D. This material consisted of PBMCs, taken before any cancer treatment. The CDR3 DNA reads TGTGCCAGCAGCTTAGCCCCTGGAAGGAGCTCCTACGAGCAGTACTTC. This encodes CASSLAPGRSSYEQYF.